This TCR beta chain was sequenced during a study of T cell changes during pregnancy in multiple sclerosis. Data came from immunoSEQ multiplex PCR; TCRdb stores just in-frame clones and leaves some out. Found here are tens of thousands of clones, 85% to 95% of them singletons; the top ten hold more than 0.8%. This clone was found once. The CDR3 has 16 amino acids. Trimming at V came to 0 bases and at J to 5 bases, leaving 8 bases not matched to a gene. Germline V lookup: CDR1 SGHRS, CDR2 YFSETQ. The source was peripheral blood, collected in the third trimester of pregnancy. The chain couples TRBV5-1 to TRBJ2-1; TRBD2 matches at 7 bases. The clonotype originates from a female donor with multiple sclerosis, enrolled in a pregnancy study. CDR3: CASSLGAGANNNEQFF. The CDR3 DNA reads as TGCGCCAGCAGCTTGGGGGCGGGAGCGAACAACAATGAGCAGTTCTTC. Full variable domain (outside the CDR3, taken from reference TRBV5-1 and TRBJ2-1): KAGVTQTPRYLIKTRGQQVTLSCSPISGHRSVSWYQQTPGQGLQFLFEYFSETQRNKGNFPGRFSGRQFSNSRSEMNVSTLELGDSALYLCASSLGAGANNNEQFFGPGTRLTVL.